The 30 T cell receptor beta chains below were found in one sample sequenced in a study of early T cells in non-severe SARS-CoV-2 infection. From the 5' RACE reads, TCRdb called clonotypes with MiXCR, one entry per CDR3 protein. The sample has 81,000 or so distinct CDR3 sequences, about 12% seen once. The source material was whole blood. The receptor source for this set is an adult who was a healthcare worker with PCR-confirmed SARS-CoV-2 infection or an uninfected control (not recorded which).

The rearrangement joins TRBV7-9 to TRBJ2-3; the D gene is possibly TRBD2 (6 bases). Germline V gives CDR1 SEHNR, CDR2 FQNEAQ (reference sequence). This CDR3 has 15 amino acids. V shed 1 base and J shed 1 base, with 9 bases lying between them. The CDR3 DNA follows: TGTGCCAGCAGCTTAGTCGGGACTGGCACAGATACGCAGTATTTT. The encoded protein is CASSLVGTGTDTQYF.

The chain recombines TRBV3-1 with TRBJ2-1; D is possibly TRBD1 (7 bases). Germline V gene lookup returns CDR1 LGHDT and CDR2 YNNKEL (reference sequence). This CDR3 spans 12 amino acids. With 4 bases removed from V and 9 bases from J, the gap between germline ends came to 10 bases. CDR3 in amino acids: CASSPQGGEQFF. CDR3 coding DNA: TGTGCCAGCAGCCCCCAGGGGGGTGAGCAGTTCTTC.

Notes on this clonotype: This may stem from a read error, because a much larger clone lies one nucleotide away. V usage is TRBV18 and J usage is TRBJ2-2; 9 bases align to TRBD2. Germline V gene data show CDR1 as KGHSH and CDR2 as LQKENI. This CDR3 contains 16 residues. CDR3 in amino acids: CASSPRGLAFTRELFF. CDR3 in DNA: TGTGCCAGCTCACCACGGGGACTAGCCTTCACCAGGGAGCTGTTTTTT.

This clonotype was seen a few times. The V gene is TRBV29-1, the J gene TRBJ2-1; D call uncertain. V was clipped by 7 bases and J by 5 bases, with 6 bases between them. This CDR3 is 10 amino acids long. The V gene's germline CDR1 is SQVTM and CDR2 ANQGSEA. CDR3 residues: CSGTDNEQFF. The CDR3 DNA reads as TGCAGCGGCACGGACAATGAGCAGTTCTTC.

There are a few counts of this clonotype. V and J are TRBV28 and TRBJ2-1; D call uncertain. The germline V gene encodes CDR1 MDHEN and CDR2 SYDVKM. This CDR3 comprises 14 residues. V lost 8 bases, J lost 7 bases, and 18 bases lay in between. The CDR3 DNA follows: TGTGCCAGCGCCATCGGTCCGGGTCAAAATGAGCAGTTCTTC. Encoded protein: CASAIGPGQNEQFF.

This clonotype came up many times. The chain recombines TRBV27 with TRBJ2-1; 15 nucleotides line up with TRBD2. This CDR3 region has 15 residues. CDR1 is MNHEY, CDR2 SMNVEV, per germline (reference sequence). Trimming at V came to 8 bases and at J to 6 bases, leaving 5 bases not matched to a gene. The CDR3 DNA reads TGTGCCAGCCGCCGGACTAGCGGGAGGGCCAATGAGCAGTTCTTC. This gives the protein CASRRTSGRANEQFF.

This clonotype was counted many times. The chain joins TRBV11-2 to TRBJ2-5; D is unresolved. In germline, CDR1 is SGHAT, CDR2 FQNNGV. V was shortened by 4 bases and J by 5 bases, with 14 bases between the two germline ends. This CDR3 is built from 14 residues. CDR3 region: CASSSTLGLETQYF. Here the CDR3 DNA reads TGTGCCAGCAGCTCAACTCTCGGGCTGGAGACCCAGTACTTC.

The genes are TRBV20-1 and TRBJ2-5; possibly TRBD2 for D (5 bases). The CDR3 runs 16 residues. The germline V gene encodes CDR1 DFQATT and CDR2 SNEGSKA (reference sequence). V was cut by 0 bases and J by 5 bases, with 19 bases left in between. The DNA of the CDR3 is TGCAGTGCTAGAGAATTAGGGCAGACCCCGGGGGAGACCCAGTACTTC. Translation gives CSARELGQTPGETQYF.

This clonotype was observed a handful of times. The V call is TRBV6-6, the J call TRBJ1-1, with D possibly matching TRBD1 (6 bases). V shed 0 bases and J shed 11 bases, with 13 bases lying between them. CDR3 length: 13 amino acids. The V gene's germline CDR1 is MNHNY and CDR2 SVGAGI (reference sequence). CDR3 coding DNA: TGTGCCAGCAGTTACTCGAGTCCAGGGGAGGCTTTCTTT. It encodes CASSYSSPGEAFF.

The chain is built from TRBV29-1 and TRBJ2-1; 8 bases are shared with TRBD1. This CDR3 is 10 amino acids long. In germline, CDR1 is SQVTM, CDR2 ANQGSEA. The chain's CDR3 is CETGESEQFF. The DNA for the CDR3 is TGCGAGACAGGGGAGAGCGAGCAGTTCTTC.

This clonotype was detected ten times or more. J is TRBJ2-7 and V is TRBV5-6; no clear D. CDR1 and CDR2 (germline): SGHDT, YYEEEE. Trimming took 0 bases from V and 3 from J, leaving 13 bases between them. This CDR3 is built from 15 residues. The CDR3 nucleotides are TGTGCCAGCAGCTTGGGCGGTGCAGGCGGCTACGAGCAGTACTTC. Amino acid sequence: CASSLGGAGGYEQYF.

This clonotype was seen only a few times. V and J are TRBV28 and TRBJ2-1, with 11 bases identical to TRBD2. Per germline, CDR1 MDHEN and CDR2 SYDVKM. V lost 3 bases to trimming and J lost 9 bases; unmatched junction nucleotides: 10. The CDR3 is 16 amino acids. CDR3 protein: CASSLVLAGGFGEQFF. The CDR3 DNA reads as TGTGCCAGCAGTTTGGTTCTAGCGGGAGGTTTTGGTGAGCAGTTCTTC.

This clonotype was detected only a few times. This sequence joins TRBV18 and TRBJ2-7; 9 bases fit TRBD2. From germline, CDR1 is KGHSH and CDR2 LQKENI. This CDR3 comprises 14 residues. The V segment lost 3 bases and the J segment 4 bases; nucleotides outside the gene matches: 4. For the CDR3, the DNA is TGTGCCAGCTCACCGAATAGCGGGAGTTACGAGCAGTACTTC. It yields the protein CASSPNSGSYEQYF.

This clonotype was observed at least ten times. The V gene is TRBV6-6, the J gene TRBJ2-3; tentative D call: TRBD2 (5 bases). The CDR3 has 16 amino acids. The germline gives CDR1 MNHNY, CDR2 SVGAGI (reference sequence). Trimming left V 5 bases short and J 4 bases short, with 19 bases between. CDR3 DNA: TGTGCCAGCAGTACCGGACTTTCCACGAACGCAGATACGCAGTATTTT. It specifies CASSTGLSTNADTQYF.

This clonotype was picked up a small number of times. V gene TRBV18 combines with J gene TRBJ1-5; D may be TRBD1 (5 bases). The CDR3 totals 16 residues. Per the germline V gene, CDR1 is KGHSH and CDR2 is LQKENI. Trimming pared 4 bases from V and 1 base from J, leaving 14 bases between. CDR3: CASSLTPRGSNQPQHF. The CDR3, as DNA: TGTGCCAGCTCACTAACCCCTCGGGGGAGCAATCAGCCCCAGCATTTT.

This clonotype came up a few times. The chain uses TRBV20-1 and TRBJ2-2; D gene ambiguous. Trimming took 3 bases from V and 0 from J, leaving 8 bases between them. Germline V gene data show CDR1 as DFQATT and CDR2 as SNEGSKA (reference sequence). The CDR3 sequence is 14 residues long. The CDR3 DNA sequence: TGCAGTGCTAGCGGATACGCGAACACCGGGGAGCTGTTTTTT. Its protein is CSASGYANTGELFF.

The chain's CDR3 is CASSFRGNIQYF. CDR3 coding DNA: TGTGCCAGCAGCTTCAGGGGAAACATTCAGTACTTC. The V call is TRBV7-2, the J call TRBJ2-4; TRBD1 is a possible D gene (6 bases). Germline-derived CDR1 and CDR2 are SGHTA and FQGNSA. CDR3 length equals 12 residues. Trimming removed 3 bases at V and 6 bases at J, with 6 bases between.

The CDR3 sequence is CASSPRREGYEQYF. The CDR3 region has the DNA TGTGCCAGCAGCCCCCGAAGGGAGGGGTACGAGCAGTACTTC. The chain joins TRBV5-4 to TRBJ2-7, with TRBD2 matching 7 bases. There are 14 residues in the CDR3. V lost 4 bases to trimming and J lost 4 bases; unmatched junction nucleotides: 8. The germline V gene has CDR1 SGHNT and CDR2 YYREEE (reference sequence).

This clonotype was detected many times. This chain links TRBV28 with TRBJ2-1, with a possible D match to TRBD2 (5 bases). CDR3 size: 14 residues. V lost 5 bases and J lost 5, with 13 bases in between. Germline CDR1 reads MDHEN; CDR2 reads SYDVKM. The CDR3 coding sequence is TGTGCCAGCAGTCTAGCCCGCGCCCACAATGAGCAGTTCTTC. The encoded protein is CASSLARAHNEQFF.

For this clonotype: One end of the junction is discordant with germline, which a read error may explain. The CDR3 DNA reads as TGTGCCCGGAGCGCAATGACAGGGAGTGATCCAGACAATCAGCCCCAGCATTTT. It translates to CARSAMTGSDPDNQPQHF. The chain links TRBV30 to TRBJ1-5; 7 positions match TRBD1. There are 18 residues in the CDR3. Germline-derived CDR1 and CDR2 are GTSNPN and SVGIG (reference sequence).

The genes are TRBV19 and TRBJ2-2, with 9 bases matching TRBD1. The CDR3 runs 15 residues. With V trimmed by 6 bases and J by 5 bases, 7 bases remained unmatched. Germline CDR1 reads LNHDA; CDR2 reads SQIVND (reference sequence). DNA for the CDR3: TGTGCCAGTAGGACCGGGACAGGGTGGACCGGGGAGCTGTTTTTT. Translated: CASRTGTGWTGELFF.

The table lists this clonotype with many counts. The V and J genes are TRBV10-3 and TRBJ2-3, with D perhaps being TRBD1 or TRBD2 (5 bases each). The length of the CDR3 is 16 residues. Trimming removed 0 bases at V and 0 bases at J, with 10 bases between. Germline lookup yields CDR1 ENHRY and CDR2 SYGVKD. The CDR3 sequence: CAISESGRTSTDTQYF. The CDR3 nucleotides are TGTGCCATCAGTGAGTCGGGGCGGACTAGCACAGATACGCAGTATTTT.

The table lists this clonotype with many counts. V and J are TRBV3-1 and TRBJ2-7; TRBD2 matches 7 bases. Looked up from germline, CDR1 is LGHDT and CDR2 is YNNKEL (reference sequence). V dropped 4 bases and J dropped 3; count of bases not matched to a gene: 9. The CDR3 totals 15 residues. The CDR3 here is CASSPELATNYEQYF. CDR3 sequence (DNA): TGTGCCAGCAGCCCTGAACTAGCGACGAACTACGAGCAGTACTTC.

The table lists this clonotype with many counts. The V call is TRBV19, the J call TRBJ2-7, with D possibly being TRBD1 or TRBD2 (5 bases each). V was shortened by 3 bases and J by 3 bases, with 15 bases between the two germline ends. Germline V gene lookup returns CDR1 LNHDA and CDR2 SQIVND (reference sequence). The CDR3 contains 15 residues. The CDR3 protein is CASSIRGERHYEQYF. The DNA of the CDR3 is TGTGCCAGTAGTATCCGAGGGGAACGGCACTACGAGCAGTACTTC.

There are many counts of this clonotype. This chain uses TRBV28 with TRBJ2-7; 7 bases line up with TRBD1. From germline, CDR1 is MDHEN and CDR2 SYDVKM. CDR3 length equals 12 residues. Trimming took 5 bases from V and 5 from J; bases not matched to a gene: 3. CDR3: CASSEDRNEQYF. The CDR3 nucleotides read TGTGCCAGCAGTGAGGACAGGAACGAGCAGTACTTC.

This clonotype occurred many times. V gene TRBV12-3 or TRBV12-4 combines with J gene TRBJ2-1; TRBD2 matches at 7 bases. This CDR3 has 16 amino acids. J gave up 5 bases and V 6 bases, and 13 bases lay outside the gene matches. The CDR3 nucleotides read TGTGCCAGCAGCCCACCACTTTGGGAGGGAAACAATGAGCAGTTCTTC. Its translation is CASSPPLWEGNNEQFF.

The chain uses TRBV10-3 and TRBJ1-1; TRBD1 is a possible D gene (5 bases). V shed 3 bases and J shed 5 bases, with 16 bases lying between them. This CDR3 comprises 15 residues. Germline V gene lookup returns CDR1 ENHRY and CDR2 SYGVKD. For the CDR3, the DNA is TGTGCCATCAGTGACGAGGGAAGGGGAAAAACTGAAGCTTTCTTT. It codes for CAISDEGRGKTEAFF.

Only a few counts were recorded for this clonotype. V is TRBV27 and J is TRBJ2-1; a possible D gene is TRBD1 (5 bases). This CDR3 is built from 14 residues. V was shortened by 4 bases and J by 8 bases, with 15 bases between the two germline ends. Germline CDR1 is MNHEY and CDR2 is SMNVEV (reference sequence). DNA for the CDR3: TGTGCCAGCAGTTCGTTACCTCAGGGTGATGAGCAGTTCTTC. Translating it yields CASSSLPQGDEQFF.

This clonotype was picked up many times. This rearrangement joins TRBV2 to TRBJ1-2; no clear D. The germline CDR1 and CDR2 sequences are SNHLY and FYNNEI. The CDR3 has 14 residues. Trimming removed 5 bases at V and 0 bases at J, with 10 bases between. The CDR3 sequence is CASSWTSSNYGYTF. DNA of the CDR3: TGTGCCAGCAGTTGGACTTCTTCTAACTATGGCTACACCTTC. Complete variable domain (other parts from reference TRBV2 and TRBJ1-2): EPEVTQTPSHQVTQMGQEVILRCVPISNHLYFYWYRQILGQKVEFLVSFYNNEISEKSEIFDDQFSVERPDGSNFTLKIRSTKLEDSAMYFCASSWTSSNYGYTFGSGTRLTVV.

This chain joins TRBV30 and TRBJ1-2; no firm D call. V shed 0 bases and J shed 4 bases, with 9 bases lying between them. In germline, CDR1 is GTSNPN, CDR2 SVGIG (reference sequence). The CDR3 sequence is 13 residues long. CDR3 sequence: CAWSVGQIYGYTF. The DNA of the CDR3 is TGTGCCTGGAGTGTGGGCCAGATCTATGGCTACACCTTC.